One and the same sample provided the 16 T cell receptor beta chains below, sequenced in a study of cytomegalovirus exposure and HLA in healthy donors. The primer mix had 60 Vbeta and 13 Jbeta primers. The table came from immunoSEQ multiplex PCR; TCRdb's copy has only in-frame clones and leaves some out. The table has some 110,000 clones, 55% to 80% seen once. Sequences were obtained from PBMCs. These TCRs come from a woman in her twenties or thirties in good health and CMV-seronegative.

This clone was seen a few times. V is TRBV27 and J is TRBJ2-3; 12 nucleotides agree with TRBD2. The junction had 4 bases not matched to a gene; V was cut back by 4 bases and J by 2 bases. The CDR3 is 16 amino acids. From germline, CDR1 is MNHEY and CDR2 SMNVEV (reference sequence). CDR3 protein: CASSSRTSGVTDTQYF. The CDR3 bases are TGTGCCAGCAGTTCACGGACTAGCGGGGTCACAGATACGCAGTATTTT.

DNA for the CDR3: TGTGCCAGTAGTATACAGGGGGGAGGTCAGCCCCAGCATTTT. Amino acid sequence: CASSIQGGGQPQHF. The rearrangement joins TRBV19 to TRBJ1-5; 7 positions match TRBD1. The CDR3 spans 14 residues. Germline trimming cut 2 bases from V and 6 bases from J; bases unmatched to any gene: 4. The germline V gene encodes CDR1 LNHDA and CDR2 SQIVND (reference sequence).

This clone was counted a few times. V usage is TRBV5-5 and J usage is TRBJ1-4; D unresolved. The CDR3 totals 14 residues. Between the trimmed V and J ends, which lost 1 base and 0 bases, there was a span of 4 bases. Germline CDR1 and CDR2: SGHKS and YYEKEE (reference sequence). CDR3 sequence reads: CASSLITTNEKLFF. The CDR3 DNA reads TGTGCCAGCAGCTTGATCACAACTAATGAAAAACTGTTTTTT.

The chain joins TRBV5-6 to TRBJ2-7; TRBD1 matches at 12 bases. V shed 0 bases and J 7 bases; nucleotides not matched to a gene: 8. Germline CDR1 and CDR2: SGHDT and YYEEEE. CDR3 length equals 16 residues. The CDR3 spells CASSLVSGTGGREQYF. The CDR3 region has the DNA TGTGCCAGCAGCTTGGTATCAGGGACAGGGGGCCGGGAGCAGTACTTC. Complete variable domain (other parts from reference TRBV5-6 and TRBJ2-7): DAGVTQSPTHLIKTRGQQVTLRCSPKSGHDTVSWYQQALGQGPQFIFQYYEEEERQRGNFPDRFSGHQFPNYSSELNVNALLLGDSALYLCASSLVSGTGGREQYFGPGTRLTVT.

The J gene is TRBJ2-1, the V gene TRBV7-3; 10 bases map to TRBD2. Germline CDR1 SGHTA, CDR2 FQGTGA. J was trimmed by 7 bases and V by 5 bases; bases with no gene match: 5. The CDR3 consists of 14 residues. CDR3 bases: TGTGCCAGCAGCGAGGGACTAGCGCAAAATGAGCAGTTCTTC. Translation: CASSEGLAQNEQFF. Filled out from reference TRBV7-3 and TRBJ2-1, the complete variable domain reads GAGVSQTPSNKVTEKGKYVELRCDPISGHTALYWYRQSLGQGPEFLIYFQGTGAADDSGLPNDRFFAVRPEGSVSTLKIQRTERGDSAVYLCASSEGLAQNEQFFGPGTRLTVL.

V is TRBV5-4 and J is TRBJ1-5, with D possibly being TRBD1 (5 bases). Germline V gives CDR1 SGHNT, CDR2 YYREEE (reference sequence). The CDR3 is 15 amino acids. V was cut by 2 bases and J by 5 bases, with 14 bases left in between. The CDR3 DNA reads TGTGCCAGCAGCTTTGGGGGGACTCAAGATCAGCCCCAGCATTTT. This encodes CASSFGGTQDQPQHF.

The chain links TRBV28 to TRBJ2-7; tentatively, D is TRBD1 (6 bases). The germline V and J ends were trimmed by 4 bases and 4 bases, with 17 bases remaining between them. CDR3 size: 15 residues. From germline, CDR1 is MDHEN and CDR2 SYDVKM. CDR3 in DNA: TGTGCCAGCAGTTCACGGACAGTTTTGGATTACGAGCAGTACTTC. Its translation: CASSSRTVLDYEQYF. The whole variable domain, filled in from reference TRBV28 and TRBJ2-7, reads DVKVTQSSRYLVKRTGEKVFLECVQDMDHENMFWYRQDPGLGLRLIYFSYDVKMKEKGDIPEGYSVSREKKERFSLILESASTNQTSMYLCASSSRTVLDYEQYFGPGTRLTVT.

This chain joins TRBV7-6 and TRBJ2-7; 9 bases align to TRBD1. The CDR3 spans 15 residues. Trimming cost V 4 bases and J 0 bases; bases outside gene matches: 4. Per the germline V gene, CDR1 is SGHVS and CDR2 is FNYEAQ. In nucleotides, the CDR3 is TGTGCCAGCAGCTCCAGGACAGGGGCCTCCTACGAGCAGTACTTC. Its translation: CASSSRTGASYEQYF.

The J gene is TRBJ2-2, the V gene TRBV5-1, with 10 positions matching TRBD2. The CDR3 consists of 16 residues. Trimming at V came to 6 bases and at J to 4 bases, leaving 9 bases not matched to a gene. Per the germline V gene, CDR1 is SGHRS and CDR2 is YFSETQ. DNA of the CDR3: TGCGCCAGCATGCCTAGCGGGAGCGGGAGCACCGGGGAGCTGTTTTTT. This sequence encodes CASMPSGSGSTGELFF.

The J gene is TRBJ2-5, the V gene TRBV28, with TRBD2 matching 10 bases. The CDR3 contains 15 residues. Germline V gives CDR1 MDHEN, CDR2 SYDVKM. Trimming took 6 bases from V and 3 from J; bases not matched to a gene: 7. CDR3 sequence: CASSPGLALKETQYF. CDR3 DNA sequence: TGTGCCAGCAGCCCGGGACTAGCGCTCAAAGAGACCCAGTACTTC.

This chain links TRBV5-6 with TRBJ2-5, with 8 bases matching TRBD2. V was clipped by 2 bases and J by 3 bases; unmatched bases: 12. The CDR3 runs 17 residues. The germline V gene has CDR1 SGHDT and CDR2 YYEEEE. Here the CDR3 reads CASSFRLQREIKETQYF. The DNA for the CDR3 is TGTGCCAGCAGCTTTCGACTCCAGCGGGAGATCAAAGAGACCCAGTACTTC.

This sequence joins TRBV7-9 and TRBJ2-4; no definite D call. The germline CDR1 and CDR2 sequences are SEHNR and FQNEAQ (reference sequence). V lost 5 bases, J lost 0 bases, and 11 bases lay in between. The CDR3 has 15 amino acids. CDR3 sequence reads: CASSRQDKAKNIQYF. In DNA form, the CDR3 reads TGTGCCAGCAGCCGACAAGACAAAGCCAAAAACATTCAGTACTTC. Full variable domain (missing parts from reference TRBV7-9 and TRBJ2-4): DTGVSQNPRHKITKRGQNVTFRCDPISEHNRLYWYRQTLGQGPEFLTYFQNEAQLEKSRLLSDRFSAERPKGSFSTLEIQRTEQGDSAMYLCASSRQDKAKNIQYFGAGTRLSVL.

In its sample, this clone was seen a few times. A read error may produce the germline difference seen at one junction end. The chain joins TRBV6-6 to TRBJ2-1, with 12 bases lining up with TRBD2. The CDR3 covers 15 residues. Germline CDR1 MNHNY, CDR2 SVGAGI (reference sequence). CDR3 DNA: TGTGCCAGCAGTGACTCGACTAGCGGGAGCAATGAGCAGTTCTTC. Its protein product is CASSDSTSGSNEQFF.

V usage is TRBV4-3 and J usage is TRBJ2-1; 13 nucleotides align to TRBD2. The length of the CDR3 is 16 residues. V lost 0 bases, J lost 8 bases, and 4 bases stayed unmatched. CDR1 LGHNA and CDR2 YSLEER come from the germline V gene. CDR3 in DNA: TGCGCCAGCAGCCAAGAATCGGGACTAGCGGGACATGAGCAGTTCTTC. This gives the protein CASSQESGLAGHEQFF.

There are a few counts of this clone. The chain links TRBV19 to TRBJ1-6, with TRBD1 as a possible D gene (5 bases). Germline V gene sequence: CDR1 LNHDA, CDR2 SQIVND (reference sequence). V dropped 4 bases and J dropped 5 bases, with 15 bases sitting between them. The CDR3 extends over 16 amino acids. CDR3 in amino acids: CASSTPEGRDNSPLHF. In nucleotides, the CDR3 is TGTGCCAGTAGTACCCCGGAGGGGAGGGATAATTCACCCCTCCACTTT.

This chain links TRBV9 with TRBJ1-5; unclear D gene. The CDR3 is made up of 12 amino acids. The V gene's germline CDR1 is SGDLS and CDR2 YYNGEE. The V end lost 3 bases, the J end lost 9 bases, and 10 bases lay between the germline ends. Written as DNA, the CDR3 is TGTGCCAGCAGCGCCCGAGAGGGGCCCCAGCATTTT. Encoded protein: CASSAREGPQHF.